This T cell receptor (beta chain) was captured by sequencing in a study of T cell repertoires in cytomegalovirus infection. Across the study: Matching HLA type and CMV infection were both indicated by public TCR beta signatures. Study findings and constraints: The ex vivo response was dominated by HLA-C-restricted CMV-specific TCR beta clonotypes. Cumulative frequency of public TCR beta families picked out carriers of CMV plus the relevant HLA.

In its sample, this clonotype was seen a few times. Its target is not known. This CDR3 has 15 amino acids. Germline CDR1 SGHNT, CDR2 YYREEE (reference sequence). V gave up 0 bases and J gave up 7 bases; unmatched junction bases: 7. TCRdb used MiXCR to reprocess the reads, holding one entry per CDR3 protein. In the table there are under 200,000 distinct CDR3 sequences, 28% of which are singletons. The sequenced material came from PBMCs. V is TRBV5-4 and J is TRBJ2-1; the match to TRBD2 covers 7 bases. This TCR was recovered from a human donor in good health (CMV status not recorded). Some clones in this sample may be carry-over from other donors' samples. The CDR3 loop is CASSLEGTIWNEQFF. As DNA, the CDR3 is TGTGCCAGCAGCTTGGAGGGGACTATTTGGAATGAGCAGTTCTTC.